This TCR beta chain is from a study of early T cells in non-severe SARS-CoV-2 infection (dated by TCRdb to the early 2020s). Regarding the study in general: Because TCR sequencing was done on bulk RNA from unsorted whole blood, the alpha and beta chains could not be paired. The study at large found these results: VDJdb matching was skewed toward anti-spike CD8 responses and likely underestimated virus-specific expansions, missing private and CD4 specificities.

Library construction relied on 5' RACE. The reads were generated on a NextSeq 500. In the TCR library protocol, unique molecular identifiers were attached to individual cDNA molecules to correct for PCR bias and sequencing error. Both TCR alpha and beta chains were sequenced, and tight co-correlation was observed between alpha and beta sequence abundances in each sample. Per the original workflow: Decombinator V4 was used to annotate the V gene, J gene and CDR3 of the TCR sequences. TCRs were defined as expanded if a significant change between any two time points was detected under a Poisson model with p below 0.0001. TCR abundances were normalised to the total number of TCRs sequenced per sample and expressed as counts per million. MAIT TCRs were defined by TRAV1-2 paired with TRAJ12, TRAJ20 or TRAJ33, and iNKT TCRs by TRAV10 paired with TRAJ18. VDJdb, accessed on 1 November 2021, was searched for TCRs annotated for CMV, EBV and SARS-CoV-2, and TCRs annotated for more than one antigen were excluded. The public reads were reanalyzed by TCRdb: fastp trimming at Q25, MiXCR alignment, in-frame beta chains only. Rows with one shared CDR3 protein collapse into an entry with the most common genes and DNA. The V and J calls, along with clone size, are taken from TCRdb and not from the paper's own processing. The sample table lists about 84,000 distinct CDR3 sequences, around 10% of them with a count of one. Together, the top ten hold about 2.7% of the sample.

V is pared back by 5 bases and J by 2 bases, with 13 bases lying between the germline termini. Counted from cysteine to phenylalanine, this CDR3 has 15 amino acids. Only the CDR3 part of the read is kept: 45 bases, read in frame from the first base. The germline V gene specifies SGHAT as CDR1 and FQNNGV as CDR2. A case-control design nested within a healthcare worker cohort in London, UK, was used, with weekly nasopharyngeal swab PCR tests and blood sampling performed. Healthcare workers were recruited between 23 and 31 March 2020, during the week of the UK lockdown, and were followed weekly for up to roughly 16 weeks. This clonotype was observed once. Its antigen specificity is not known. Base qualities are not provided; no much larger clone lies one nucleotide away. On its own, one read is weak support.

The sequenced sample consisted of whole blood. The receptor was derived from an adult who was a healthcare worker with PCR-confirmed SARS-CoV-2 infection or an uninfected control (not recorded which). The rearranged segments are TRBV11-2 and TRBJ1-3; the D region possibly corresponds to TRBD1 (5 bases align). The DNA sequence is as follows: TGTGCCAGCAGCCTTAACGGAGGGGCTGGAAACACCATATATTTT. It codes for CASSLNGGAGNTIYF.